This T cell receptor beta chain is from a study of blood T cell repertoires in COVID-19. Study information: Italy, Spain and the United States were the sources of the convalescent and acute COVID-19 samples. The cDNA or gDNA used as material had been derived from T cells, B-cell-depleted T cells, or PBMCs.

The participants were between about 18 and 90 years old and came from some 23 US areas. This CDR3 spans 16 amino acids. From germline, CDR1 is SGDLS and CDR2 YYNGEE. After removal of 4 bases from V and 7 bases from J, the junction contained 8 bases not matched to a gene. Authors' processing steps: For nucleated cells, counts were estimated from reference gene primer amplification. Clones were read by immunoSEQ multiplex PCR, and TCRdb kept only the in-frame ones, dropping some. V and J calls and clone size are copied from that table; D and trimming were computed from the DNA. The table records a few hundred thousand clones, 83% of them present only once.

The TCR sequence derives from a woman aged 50 to 65 who had recovered from COVID-19. This sequence joins TRBV9 and TRBJ1-6; 10 positions match TRBD1. Sequenced input: PBMCs or T cells enriched from blood (not recorded which). The chain's CDR3 is CASSSKGQGQNSPLHF. The CDR3, as DNA: TGTGCCAGCAGCTCCAAGGGACAGGGGCAAAATTCACCCCTCCACTTT.